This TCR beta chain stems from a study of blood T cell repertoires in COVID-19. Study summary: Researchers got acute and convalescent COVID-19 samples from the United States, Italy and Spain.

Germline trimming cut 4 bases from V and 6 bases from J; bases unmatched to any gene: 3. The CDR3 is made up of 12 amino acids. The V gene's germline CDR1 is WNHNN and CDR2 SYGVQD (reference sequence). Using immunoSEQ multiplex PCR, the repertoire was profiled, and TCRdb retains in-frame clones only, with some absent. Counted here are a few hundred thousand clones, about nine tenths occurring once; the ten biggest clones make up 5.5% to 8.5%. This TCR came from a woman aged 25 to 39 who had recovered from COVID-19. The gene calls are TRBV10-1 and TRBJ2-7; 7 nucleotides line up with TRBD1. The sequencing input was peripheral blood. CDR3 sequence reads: CASSGHRGEQYF. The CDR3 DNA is TGCGCCAGCAGTGGACACAGGGGCGAGCAGTACTTC.